Reported below is one T cell receptor beta chain. The roughly 19-32 mg bulk tissue piece was not sorted before simultaneous RNA and DNA extraction. Every tumor specimen contained over 80% viable tumor cells. Priming with a constant-region primer yielded TCR beta cDNA from approximately 500 ng total RNA. Each TCR beta library was derived from three nested multiplex PCR rounds that employed slightly modified ARM-PCR. TRBV1-TRBV30 forward primers paired with a C-beta reverse primer drove the first two PCR rounds, around 9 cycles each. TCRdb re-analysed the multiplex PCR reads in MiXCR, keeping a single row per CDR3 protein. This sample has 84,000 or so distinct CDR3 sequences, with approximately 77% found just once. Germline CDR1 reads SQVTM; CDR2 reads ANQGSEA. The CDR3 is made up of 14 amino acids. The data were taken from a study of tumor-infiltrating lymphocytes in primary liver carcinoma. Study as a whole: Recorded tumor stage was T1-T3 N0M0, with diameters of roughly 4 to 11 cm. Sequenced samples came back with roughly 3.65 to 8 million productive TCRbeta reads, and the counts looked alike across tissue types.

The chain links TRBV29-1 to TRBJ2-7; tentatively, D is TRBD2 (5 bases). The source of this sequence is a middle-aged man with primary liver carcinoma and hepatitis B virus infection. The sequencing sample was made of liver tumor tissue from sampling region 1. Subset specified: tumor region T1, superior pole. The CDR3 spells CSVRIARGPYEQYF. For the CDR3, the DNA is TGCAGTGTTAGAATAGCGAGAGGGCCCTACGAGCAGTACTTC.